One T cell receptor beta chain is described in this entry. What it binds is unknown. This sample was taken from a study of T cell responses to AZD1222 COVID-19 vaccine. Background on the study: Both about-4-week and about-12-week second-dose recipients were combined. Findings and caveats of the study: Sampling that yielded the repertoires occurred only after the peak T cell response. In a largely white British group with more females than males, clonal diversity was possibly underestimated.

Clones were sequenced by immunoSEQ multiplex PCR, and TCRdb holds only the in-frame ones, with some missing. The sample includes more than 75,000 clones, roughly nine tenths of them seen just once. V lost 7 bases to trimming and J lost 0 bases, with 12 bases between them. From germline, CDR1 is MDHEN and CDR2 SYDVKM. The CDR3 is 14 amino acids. The chain employs TRBV28 and TRBJ1-1, with D unresolved. The sequence was collected from an adult in good health. The sequenced sample was peripheral blood, obtained on day 0 of AZD1222 vaccination. This chain's CDR3 is CASIYGELNTEAFF. CDR3 DNA: TGTGCCAGCATCTACGGAGAGTTGAACACTGAAGCTTTCTTT.